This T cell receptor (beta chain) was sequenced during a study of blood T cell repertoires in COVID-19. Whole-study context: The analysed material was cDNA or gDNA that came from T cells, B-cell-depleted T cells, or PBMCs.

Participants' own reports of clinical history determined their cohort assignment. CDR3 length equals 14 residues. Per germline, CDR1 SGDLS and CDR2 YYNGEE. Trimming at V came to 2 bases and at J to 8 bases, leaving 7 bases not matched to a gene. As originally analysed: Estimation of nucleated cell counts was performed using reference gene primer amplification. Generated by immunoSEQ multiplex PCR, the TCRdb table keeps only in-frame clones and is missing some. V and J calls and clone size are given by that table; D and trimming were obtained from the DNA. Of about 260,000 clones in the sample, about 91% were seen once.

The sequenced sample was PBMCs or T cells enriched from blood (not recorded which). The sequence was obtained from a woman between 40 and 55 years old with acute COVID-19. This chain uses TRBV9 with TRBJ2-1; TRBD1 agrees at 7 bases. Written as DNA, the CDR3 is TGTGCCAGCAGCGTGGCAGACAGGGACCATGAGCAGTTCTTC. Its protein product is CASSVADRDHEQFF. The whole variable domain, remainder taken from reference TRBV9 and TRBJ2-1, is DSGVTQTPKHLITATGQRVTLRCSPRSGDLSVYWYQQSLDQGLQFLIQYYNGEERAKGNILERFSAQQFPDLHSELNLSSLELGDSALYFCASSVADRDHEQFFGPGTRLTVL.